The table lists the clone carrying this TCR beta chain with a count of one. These data are taken from a study of blood T cell repertoires in COVID-19. Study-level information: Collection of acute and convalescent COVID-19 samples took place in the United States, Italy and Spain.

Participant reports of clinical history set cohort assignment. In the study's own analysis: Amplification with reference gene primers provided the estimates of nucleated cell counts. Produced via immunoSEQ multiplex PCR; TCRdb's table is partial and in-frame only. From that table come the V and J calls and clone size; the DNA was used to work out D and trimming. The sample shows 200,000 to 300,000 clones, nearly 90% of them seen only once. The CDR3 sequence is 15 residues long. CDR1 is SGDLS, CDR2 YYNGEE, per germline. The trim removed 3 bases at V and 5 bases at J, leaving 10 bases unmatched. This TCR was recovered from a woman aged 25-40 years with acute COVID-19. The sequenced sample consisted of PBMCs or T cells enriched from blood (not recorded which). This chain uses TRBV9 with TRBJ1-2, with 7 bases lining up with TRBD1. In DNA, the CDR3 is TGTGCCAGCAGCGCACGACGAGGGGGCGAGTATGGCTACACCTTC. Translation gives CASSARRGGEYGYTF.